This T cell receptor (beta chain) was sequenced for a study of T cell clonotyping in hematopoietic cell transplantation. Study details: Recipient samples before transplant were obtained post-cytoreduction.

Study-wide results and caveats: After transplant, recipient diversity fell while pathologically expanded clonotypes grew through day 180.

The CDR3 is 13 amino acids. The V end was cut by 6 bases, the J end by 3 bases, with 12 bases between. As concerns this clone: What it binds is unknown.

Assay used: immunoSEQ multiplex PCR; TCRdb lists only in-frame clones, some missing. This repertoire shows more than 40,000 clones, 85% found once; its top ten account for about 2.6%. The time point: recipient sample about 28 days before transplant, after cytoreduction. The sequence derives from a man aged 55 to 70 with acute myeloid leukemia. Some clones in this sample may be carry-over from other donors' samples. The sequencing here drew on peripheral blood mononuclear cells, taken before stem cell transplant. The genes are TRBV6-7 and TRBJ2-7, with D uncertain. TRBV6-7 is labeled an ORF, and its function is uncertain. The CDR3 coding sequence is TGTGCCAGCAGCCACTCTGGCGGCTACGAGCAGTACTTC. Translation: CASSHSGGYEQYF.